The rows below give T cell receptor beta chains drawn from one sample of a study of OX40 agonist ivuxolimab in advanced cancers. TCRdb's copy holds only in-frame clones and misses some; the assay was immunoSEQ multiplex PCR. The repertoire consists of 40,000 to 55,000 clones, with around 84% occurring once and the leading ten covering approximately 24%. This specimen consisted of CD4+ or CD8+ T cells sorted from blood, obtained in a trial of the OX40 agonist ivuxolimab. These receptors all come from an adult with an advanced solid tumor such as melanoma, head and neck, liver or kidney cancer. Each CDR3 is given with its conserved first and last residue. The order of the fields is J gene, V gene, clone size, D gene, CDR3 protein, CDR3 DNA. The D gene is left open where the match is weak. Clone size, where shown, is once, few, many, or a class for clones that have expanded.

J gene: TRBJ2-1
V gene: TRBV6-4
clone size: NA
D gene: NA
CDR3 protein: CASSAGIHGNEQFF
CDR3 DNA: TGTGCCAGCAGCGCCGGGATCCATGGGAATGAGCAGTTCTTC

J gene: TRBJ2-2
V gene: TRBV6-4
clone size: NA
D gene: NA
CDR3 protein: CASSDEAGRGNTGELFF
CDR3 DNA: TGTGCCAGCAGTGACGAGGCAGGCCGGGGGAACACCGGGGAGCTGTTTTTT

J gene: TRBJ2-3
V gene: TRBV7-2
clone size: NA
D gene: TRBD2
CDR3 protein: CASSLLAGARTDTQYF
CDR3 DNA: TGTGCCAGCAGCTTGCTAGCGGGGGCGCGCACAGATACGCAGTATTTT

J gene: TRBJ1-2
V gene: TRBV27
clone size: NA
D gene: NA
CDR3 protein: CASSLAGLGNYNYGYTF
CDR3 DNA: TGTGCCAGCAGTTTAGCTGGTTTGGGGAACTATAACTATGGCTACACCTTC

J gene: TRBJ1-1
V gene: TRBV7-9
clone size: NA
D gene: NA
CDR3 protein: CASSLRGAGTEAFF
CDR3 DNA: TGTGCCAGCAGCTTAAGGGGGGCCGGCACTGAAGCTTTCTTT

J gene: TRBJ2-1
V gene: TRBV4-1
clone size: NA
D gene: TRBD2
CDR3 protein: CASSQGGGRYNEQFF
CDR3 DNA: TGCGCCAGCAGCCAAGGGGGAGGGCGGTACAATGAGCAGTTCTTC

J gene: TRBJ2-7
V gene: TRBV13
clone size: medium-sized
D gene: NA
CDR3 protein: CASSLELGYEQYF
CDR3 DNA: TGTGCCAGCAGCTTAGAACTGGGATACGAGCAGTACTTC

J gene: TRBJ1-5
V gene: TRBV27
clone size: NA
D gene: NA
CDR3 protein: CASSFFPPLSSDQPQHF
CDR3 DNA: TGTGCCAGCAGTTTTTTCCCTCCCCTCTCGAGCGATCAGCCCCAGCATTTT

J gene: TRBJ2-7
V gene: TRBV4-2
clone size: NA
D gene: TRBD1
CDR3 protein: CASSPDRPIYEQYF
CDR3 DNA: TGTGCCAGCAGCCCGGACAGGCCTATCTACGAGCAGTACTTC

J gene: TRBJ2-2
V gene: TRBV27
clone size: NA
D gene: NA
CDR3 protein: CASSPGVPGELFF
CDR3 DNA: TGTGCCAGCAGTCCCGGGGTCCCCGGGGAGCTGTTTTTT

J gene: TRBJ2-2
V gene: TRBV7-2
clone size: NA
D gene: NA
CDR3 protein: CASSSGSPGELFF
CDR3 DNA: TGTGCCAGCAGCTCCGGGTCCCCAGGGGAGCTGTTTTTT

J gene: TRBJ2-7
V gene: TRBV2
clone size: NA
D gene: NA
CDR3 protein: CASTEGSYEQYF
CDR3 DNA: TGTGCCAGCACGGAGGGCTCCTACGAGCAGTACTTC

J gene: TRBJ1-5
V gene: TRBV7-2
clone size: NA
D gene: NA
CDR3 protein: CASSFLQGSNQPQHF
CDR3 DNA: TGTGCCAGCAGCTTTTTACAGGGTAGCAATCAGCCCCAGCATTTT

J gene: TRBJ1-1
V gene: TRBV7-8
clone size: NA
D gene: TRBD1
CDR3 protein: CASSSPMGTGDTEAFF
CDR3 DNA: TGTGCCAGCAGCTCGCCGATGGGGACAGGTGATACTGAAGCTTTCTTT

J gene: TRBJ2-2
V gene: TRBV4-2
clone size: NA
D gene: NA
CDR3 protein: CASSQVSNTGELFF
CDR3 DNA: TGTGCCAGCAGCCAAGTATCAAACACCGGGGAGCTGTTTTTT

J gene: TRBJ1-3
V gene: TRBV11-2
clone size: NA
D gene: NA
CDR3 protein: CASSLDVRGNTIYF
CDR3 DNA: TGTGCCAGCAGCTTAGATGTCAGGGGAAACACCATATATTTT

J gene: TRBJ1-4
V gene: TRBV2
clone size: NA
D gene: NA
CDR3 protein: CASSERLGEKLFF
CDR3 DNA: TGTGCCAGCAGTGAACGGCTGGGTGAAAAACTGTTTTTT

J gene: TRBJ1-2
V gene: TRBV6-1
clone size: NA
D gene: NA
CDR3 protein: CASSEEGWTGTPKDYGYTF
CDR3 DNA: TGTGCCAGCAGTGAAGAGGGCTGGACCGGGACACCGAAGGACTATGGCTACACCTTC

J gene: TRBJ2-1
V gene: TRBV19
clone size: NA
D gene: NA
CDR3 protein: CASSIMGGRNEQFF
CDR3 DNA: TGTGCCAGCAGCATAATGGGGGGGCGGAATGAGCAGTTCTTC

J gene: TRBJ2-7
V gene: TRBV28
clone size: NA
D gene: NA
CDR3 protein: CASLGEFGYEQYF
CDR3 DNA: TGTGCCAGCCTGGGCGAATTCGGCTACGAGCAGTACTTC

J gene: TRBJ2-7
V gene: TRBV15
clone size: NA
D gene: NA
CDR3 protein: CATSRDLIRSSYEQYF
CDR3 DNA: TGTGCCACCAGCAGAGATCTGATCAGATCCTCCTACGAGCAGTACTTC

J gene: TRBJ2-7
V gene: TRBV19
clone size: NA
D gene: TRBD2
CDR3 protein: CASSRGTSGGYEQYF
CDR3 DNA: TGTGCCAGTAGCCGCGGGACTAGCGGGGGTTACGAGCAGTACTTC

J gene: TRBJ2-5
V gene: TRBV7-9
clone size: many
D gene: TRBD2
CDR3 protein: CASRTTSGEPETQYF
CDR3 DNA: TGTGCCAGCAGAACGACTAGCGGGGAGCCGGAGACCCAGTACTTC

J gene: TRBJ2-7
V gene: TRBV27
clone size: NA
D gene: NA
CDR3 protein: CASRKGQYYEQYF
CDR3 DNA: TGTGCCAGCAGAAAAGGACAGTACTACGAGCAGTACTTC

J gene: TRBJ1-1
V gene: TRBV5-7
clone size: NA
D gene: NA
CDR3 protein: CASSLASRAGKPNTEAFF
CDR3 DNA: TGTGCCAGCAGCTTGGCAAGTAGAGCCGGGAAGCCGAACACTGAAGCTTTCTTT

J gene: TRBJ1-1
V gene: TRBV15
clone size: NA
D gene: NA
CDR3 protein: CATSSRGEAFF
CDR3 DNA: TGTGCCACCAGCAGTAGGGGGGAAGCTTTCTTT

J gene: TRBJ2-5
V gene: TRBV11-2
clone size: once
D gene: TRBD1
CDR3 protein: CASSLIAGGRETQYF
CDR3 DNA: TGTGCCAGCAGCTTAATCGCAGGGGGCAGGGAGACCCAGTACTTC

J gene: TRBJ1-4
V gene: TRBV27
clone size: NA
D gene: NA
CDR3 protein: CASSPTGYLALEKLFF
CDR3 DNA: TGTGCCAGCAGTCCGACAGGTTACCTTGCTTTGGAAAAACTGTTTTTT

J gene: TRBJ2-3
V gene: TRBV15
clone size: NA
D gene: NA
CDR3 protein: CATSGTGSTDTQYF
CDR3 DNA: TGTGCCACCAGCGGGACCGGGAGCACAGATACGCAGTATTTT

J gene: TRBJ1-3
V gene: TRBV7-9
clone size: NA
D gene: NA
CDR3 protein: CASRTGLSGNTIYF
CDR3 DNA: TGTGCCAGCAGAACAGGGCTCTCTGGAAACACCATATATTTT

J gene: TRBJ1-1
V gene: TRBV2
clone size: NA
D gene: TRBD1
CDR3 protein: CASSEAVGDRDEAFF
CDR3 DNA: TGTGCCAGCAGTGAAGCTGTGGGGGACAGAGATGAAGCTTTCTTT

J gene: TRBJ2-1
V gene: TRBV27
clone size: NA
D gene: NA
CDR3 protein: CASSRAHNEQFF
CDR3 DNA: TGTGCCAGCAGTCGAGCCCACAATGAGCAGTTCTTC

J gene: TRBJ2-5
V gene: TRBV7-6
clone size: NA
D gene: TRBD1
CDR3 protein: CASSLIPRTGQETQYF
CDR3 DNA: TGTGCCAGCAGCTTAATCCCCCGGACAGGCCAAGAGACCCAGTACTTC

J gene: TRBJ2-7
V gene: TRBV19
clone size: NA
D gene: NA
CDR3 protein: CASSIDGRWNVEQYF
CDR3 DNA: TGTGCCAGTAGTATAGACGGTAGGTGGAATGTGGAGCAGTACTTC

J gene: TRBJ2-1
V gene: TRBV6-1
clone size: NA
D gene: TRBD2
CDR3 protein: CASIPSGRDYNEQFF
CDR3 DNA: TGTGCCAGCATACCGAGCGGGAGAGACTACAATGAGCAGTTCTTC

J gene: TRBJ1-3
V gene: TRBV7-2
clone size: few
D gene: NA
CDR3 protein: CASSFDPRVGNTIYF
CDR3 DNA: TGTGCCAGCAGCTTCGACCCCAGAGTGGGAAACACCATATATTTT

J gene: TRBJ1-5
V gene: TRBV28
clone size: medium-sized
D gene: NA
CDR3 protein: CASSFGRGGQPQHF
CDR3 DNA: TGTGCCAGCAGTTTCGGACGAGGGGGGCAGCCCCAGCATTTT

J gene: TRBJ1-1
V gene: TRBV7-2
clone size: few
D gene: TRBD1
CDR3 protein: CASSVFRGTDTEAFF
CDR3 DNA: TGTGCCAGCAGCGTCTTCAGGGGGACTGACACTGAAGCTTTCTTT

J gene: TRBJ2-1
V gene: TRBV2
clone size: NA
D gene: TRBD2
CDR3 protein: CASSDVAGENNEQFF
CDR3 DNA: TGTGCCAGCAGTGACGTAGCGGGGGAGAACAATGAGCAGTTCTTC

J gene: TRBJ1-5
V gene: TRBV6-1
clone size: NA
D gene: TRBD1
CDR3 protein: CASSDPGTGNSRQPQHF
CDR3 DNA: TGTGCCAGCAGTGACCCCGGGACAGGTAATTCGAGGCAGCCCCAGCATTTT

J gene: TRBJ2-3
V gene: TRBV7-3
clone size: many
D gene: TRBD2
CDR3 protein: CASSLTSGGADTQYF
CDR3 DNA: TGTGCCAGCAGCTTAACTAGCGGGGGGGCGGATACGCAGTATTTT

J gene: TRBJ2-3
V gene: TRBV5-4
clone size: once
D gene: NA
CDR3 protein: CASSLEHLNTDTQYF
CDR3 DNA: TGTGCCAGCAGCTTGGAACACCTAAACACAGATACGCAGTATTTT

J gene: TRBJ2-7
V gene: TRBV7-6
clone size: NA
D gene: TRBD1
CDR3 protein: CASSLETGGDYEQYF
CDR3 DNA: TGTGCCAGCAGCCTAGAGACAGGGGGCGATTACGAGCAGTACTTC

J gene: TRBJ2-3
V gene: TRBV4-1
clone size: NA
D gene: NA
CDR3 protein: CASSQASTDTQYF
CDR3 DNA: TGCGCCAGCAGCCAAGCTAGCACAGATACGCAGTATTTT

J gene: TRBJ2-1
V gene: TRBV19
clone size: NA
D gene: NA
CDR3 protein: CASSPGVFSGNEQFF
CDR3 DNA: TGTGCCAGTAGCCCTGGAGTATTCAGTGGAAATGAGCAGTTCTTC

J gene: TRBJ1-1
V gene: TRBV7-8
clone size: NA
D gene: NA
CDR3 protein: CASSLLYTEVNTEAFF
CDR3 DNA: TGTGCCAGCAGCTTACTCTATACGGAAGTGAACACTGAAGCTTTCTTT

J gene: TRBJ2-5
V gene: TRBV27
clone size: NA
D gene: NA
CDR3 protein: CASSSFGPEDQYF
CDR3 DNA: TGTGCCAGCAGTTCCTTCGGACCCGAGGACCAGTACTTC

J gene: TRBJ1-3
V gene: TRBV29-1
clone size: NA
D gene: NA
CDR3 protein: CSVERQNSGNTIYF
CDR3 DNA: TGCAGCGTCGAGAGACAGAACTCTGGAAACACCATATATTTT

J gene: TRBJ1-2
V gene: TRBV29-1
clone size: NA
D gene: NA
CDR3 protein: CSVETGVTYGYTF
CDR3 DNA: TGCAGCGTTGAGACGGGGGTAACCTATGGCTACACCTTC

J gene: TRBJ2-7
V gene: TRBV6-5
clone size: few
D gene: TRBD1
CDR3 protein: CATLGTVTYEQYF
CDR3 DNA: TGTGCCACCCTTGGGACAGTAACCTACGAGCAGTACTTC

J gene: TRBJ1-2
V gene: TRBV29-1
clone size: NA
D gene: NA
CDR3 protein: CSVELPGPVDGYTF
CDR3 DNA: TGCAGCGTTGAACTGCCGGGACCTGTCGATGGCTACACCTTC

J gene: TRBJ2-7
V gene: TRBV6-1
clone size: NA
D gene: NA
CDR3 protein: CASRYSLSEQYF
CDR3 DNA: TGTGCCAGCCGGTACAGCCTTTCGGAGCAGTACTTC

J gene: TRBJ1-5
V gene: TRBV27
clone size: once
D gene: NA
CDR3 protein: CASSRSGGGSNQPQHF
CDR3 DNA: TGTGCCAGCAGTCGGTCGGGGGGTGGGAGCAATCAGCCCCAGCATTTT